The present entry profiles one TCR beta chain with its context. The antigen is unknown. The source of the sample is a study of post-analysis software for immune sequencing data. On the study more broadly: Disease courses included relapsing-remitting, secondary progressive and progressive-relapsing multiple sclerosis.

V lost 3 bases to trimming and J lost 1 base, with 11 bases between them. The CDR3 sequence is 15 residues long. Germline loops: CDR1 MRHNA, CDR2 SNTAGT. Unique molecular identifiers had been added to the TCR beta cDNA libraries. Input of about 0.95 to 11 million T cells yielded about half a million cDNA molecules. One entry per CDR3 protein results from TCRdb running MiXCR on the PCR reads. The sample has approximately 570,000 distinct CDR3 sequences, roughly 40% seen once. The study, taken as a whole, reports: F measure showed strong co-clustering of same-batch samples. When compared against controls, multiple sclerosis patients showed significantly lower normalized Chao1 diversity. The five TRBV segments detected at higher frequency in patients than in controls included TRBV5-6, TRBV5-1 and TRBV20-1.

This TCR was sampled from a girl aged 10 to 17 with multiple sclerosis. This chain joins TRBV6-4 and TRBJ2-3; no clear D. Sequencing was performed on blood. The CDR3 loop reads CASSDAASRTDTQYF. The CDR3 nucleotides read TGTGCCAGCAGTGATGCAGCCTCACGCACAGATACGCAGTATTTT.